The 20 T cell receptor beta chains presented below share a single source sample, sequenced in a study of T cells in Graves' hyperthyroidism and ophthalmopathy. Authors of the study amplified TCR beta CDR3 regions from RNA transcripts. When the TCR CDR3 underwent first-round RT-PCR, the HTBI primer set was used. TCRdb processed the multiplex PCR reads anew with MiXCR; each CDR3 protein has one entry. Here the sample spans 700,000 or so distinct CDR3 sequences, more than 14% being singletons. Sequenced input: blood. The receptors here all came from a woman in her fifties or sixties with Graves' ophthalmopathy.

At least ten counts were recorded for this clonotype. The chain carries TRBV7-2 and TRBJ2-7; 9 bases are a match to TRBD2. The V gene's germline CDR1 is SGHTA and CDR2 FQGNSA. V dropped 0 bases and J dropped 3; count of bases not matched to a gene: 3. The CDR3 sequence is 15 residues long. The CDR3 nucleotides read TGTGCCAGCAGCTTAGCGCGGGAGGGTCGCTACGAGCAGTACTTC. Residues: CASSLAREGRYEQYF.

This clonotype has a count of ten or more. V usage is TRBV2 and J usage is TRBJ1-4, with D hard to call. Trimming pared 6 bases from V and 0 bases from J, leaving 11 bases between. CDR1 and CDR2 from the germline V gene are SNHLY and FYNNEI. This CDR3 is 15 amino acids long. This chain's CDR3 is CASSAGRATNEKLFF. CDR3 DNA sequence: TGTGCCAGCAGCGCTGGTCGTGCAACTAATGAAAAACTGTTTTTT.

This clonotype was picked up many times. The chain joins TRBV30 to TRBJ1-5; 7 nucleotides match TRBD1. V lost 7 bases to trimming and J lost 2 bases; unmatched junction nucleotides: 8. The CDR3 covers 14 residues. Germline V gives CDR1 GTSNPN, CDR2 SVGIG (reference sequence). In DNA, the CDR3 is TGTGCCTATCAAACCGGGACAGGCAATCAGCCCCAGCATTTT. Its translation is CAYQTGTGNQPQHF.

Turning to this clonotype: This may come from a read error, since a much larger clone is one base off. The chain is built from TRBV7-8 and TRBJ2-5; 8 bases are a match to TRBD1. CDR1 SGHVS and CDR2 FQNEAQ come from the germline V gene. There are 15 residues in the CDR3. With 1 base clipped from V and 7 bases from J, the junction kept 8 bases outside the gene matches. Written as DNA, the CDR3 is TGTGCCAGCAGCTTAGGGACAGGGTCGGGGGTGACCCAGTACTTC. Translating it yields CASSLGTGSGVTQYF. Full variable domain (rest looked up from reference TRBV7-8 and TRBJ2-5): GAGVSQSPRYKVAKRGQDVALRCDPISGHVSLFWYQQALGQGPEFLTYFQNEAQLDKSGLPSDRFFAERPEGSVSTLKIQRTQQEDSAVYLCASSLGTGSGVTQYFGPGTRLLVL.

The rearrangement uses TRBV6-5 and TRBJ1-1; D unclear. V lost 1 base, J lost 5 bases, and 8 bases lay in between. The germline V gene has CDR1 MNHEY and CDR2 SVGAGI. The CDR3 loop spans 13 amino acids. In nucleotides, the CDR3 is TGTGCCAGCAGTTACTTAGCGAAAACTGAAGCTTTCTTT. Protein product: CASSYLAKTEAFF.

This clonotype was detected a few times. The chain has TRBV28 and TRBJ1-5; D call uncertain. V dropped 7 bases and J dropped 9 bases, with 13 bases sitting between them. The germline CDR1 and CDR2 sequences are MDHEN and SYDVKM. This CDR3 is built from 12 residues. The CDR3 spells CASTPKGWPQHF. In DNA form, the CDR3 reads TGTGCCAGCACCCCCAAGGGATGGCCCCAGCATTTT.

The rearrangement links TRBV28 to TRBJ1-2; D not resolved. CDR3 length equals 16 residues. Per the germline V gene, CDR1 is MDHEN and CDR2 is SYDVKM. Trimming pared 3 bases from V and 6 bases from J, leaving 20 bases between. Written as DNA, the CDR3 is TGTGCCAGCAGTTTCGCAAATGGGCAGTTGTTGGATGGCTACACCTTC. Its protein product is CASSFANGQLLDGYTF.

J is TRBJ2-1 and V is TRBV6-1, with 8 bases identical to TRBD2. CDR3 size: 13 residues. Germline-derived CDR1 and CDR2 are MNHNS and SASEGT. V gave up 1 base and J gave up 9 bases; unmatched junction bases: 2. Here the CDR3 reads CASSEGAGAEQFF. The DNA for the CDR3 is TGTGCCAGCAGTGAAGGAGCGGGAGCTGAGCAGTTCTTC.

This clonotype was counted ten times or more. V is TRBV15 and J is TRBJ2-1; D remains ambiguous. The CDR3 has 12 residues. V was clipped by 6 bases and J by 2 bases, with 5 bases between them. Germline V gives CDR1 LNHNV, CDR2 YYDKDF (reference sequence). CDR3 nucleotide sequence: TGTGCCACCAGTCGGGCCTACAATGAGCAGTTCTTC. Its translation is CATSRAYNEQFF.

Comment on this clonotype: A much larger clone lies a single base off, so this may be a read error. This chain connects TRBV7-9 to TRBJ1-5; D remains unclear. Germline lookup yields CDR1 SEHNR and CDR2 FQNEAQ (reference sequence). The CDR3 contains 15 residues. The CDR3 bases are TGTGCCAGCAGCTTAGGGGAGATTAGCGATCAGCCCCAGCATTTT. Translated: CASSLGEISDQPQHF.

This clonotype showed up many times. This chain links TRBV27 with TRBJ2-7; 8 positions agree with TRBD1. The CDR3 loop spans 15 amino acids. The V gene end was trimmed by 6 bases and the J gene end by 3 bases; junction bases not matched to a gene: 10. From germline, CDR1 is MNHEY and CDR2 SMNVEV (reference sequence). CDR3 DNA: TGTGCCAGCAGCGCTGCCCCACAGGGGGTCTACGAGCAGTACTTC. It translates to CASSAAPQGVYEQYF.

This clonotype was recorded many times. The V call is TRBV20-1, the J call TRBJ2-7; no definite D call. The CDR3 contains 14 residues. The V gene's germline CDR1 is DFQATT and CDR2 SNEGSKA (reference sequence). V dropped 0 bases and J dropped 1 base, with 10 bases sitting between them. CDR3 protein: CSARDTKGSYEQYF. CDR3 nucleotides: TGCAGTGCTAGAGATACGAAGGGTTCCTACGAGCAGTACTTC.

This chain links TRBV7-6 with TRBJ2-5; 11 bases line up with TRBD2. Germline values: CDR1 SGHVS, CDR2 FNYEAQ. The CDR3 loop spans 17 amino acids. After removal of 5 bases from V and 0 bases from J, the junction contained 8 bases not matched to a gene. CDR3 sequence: CASSLRGLAGNQETQYF. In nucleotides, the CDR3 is TGTGCCAGCAGCCTACGAGGACTAGCGGGTAACCAAGAGACCCAGTACTTC.

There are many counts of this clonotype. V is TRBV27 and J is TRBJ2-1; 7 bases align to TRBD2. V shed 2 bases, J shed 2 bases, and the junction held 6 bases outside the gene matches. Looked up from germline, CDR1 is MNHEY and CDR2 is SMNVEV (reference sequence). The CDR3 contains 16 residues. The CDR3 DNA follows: TGTGCCAGCAGTTTAAAACCCCTAGCGGCCTACAATGAGCAGTTCTTC. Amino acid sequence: CASSLKPLAAYNEQFF.

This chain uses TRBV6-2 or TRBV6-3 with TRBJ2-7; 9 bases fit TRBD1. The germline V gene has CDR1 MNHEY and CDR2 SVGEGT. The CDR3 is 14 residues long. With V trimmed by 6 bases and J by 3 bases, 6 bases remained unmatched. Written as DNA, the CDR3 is TGTGCCAGCAGACCTAGGGACAGGGTCTACGAGCAGTACTTC. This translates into CASRPRDRVYEQYF.

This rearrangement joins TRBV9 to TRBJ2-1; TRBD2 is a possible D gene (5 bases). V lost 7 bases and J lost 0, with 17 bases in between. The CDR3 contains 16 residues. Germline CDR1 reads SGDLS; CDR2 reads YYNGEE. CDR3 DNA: TGTGCCAGCCAGCCGTGGTTGGGGAGCTCCTACAATGAGCAGTTCTTC. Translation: CASQPWLGSSYNEQFF.

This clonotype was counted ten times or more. Written as DNA, the CDR3 is TGTGCTAGTGGTTGGGGCGGCACTGAAGCTTTCTTT. Translation: CASGWGGTEAFF. The V and J genes are TRBV12-5 and TRBJ1-1; possible D gene TRBD1, 5 bases. Germline V CDR1 and CDR2: LGHNT, FRNRAP. The V end lost 4 bases, the J end lost 4 bases, and 7 bases lay between the germline ends. The CDR3 loop spans 12 amino acids.

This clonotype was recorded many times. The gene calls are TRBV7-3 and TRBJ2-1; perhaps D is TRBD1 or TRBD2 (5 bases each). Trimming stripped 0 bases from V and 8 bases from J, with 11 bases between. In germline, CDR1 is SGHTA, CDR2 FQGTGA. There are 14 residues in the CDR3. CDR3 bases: TGTGCCAGCAGCTTAACGGGGCGAGGGGATGAGCAGTTCTTC. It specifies CASSLTGRGDEQFF.

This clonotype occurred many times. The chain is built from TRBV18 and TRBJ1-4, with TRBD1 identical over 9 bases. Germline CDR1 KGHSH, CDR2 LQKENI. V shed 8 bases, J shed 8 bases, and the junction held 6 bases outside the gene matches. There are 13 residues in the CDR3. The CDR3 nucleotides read TGTGCCAGCCGGACAGGGGAAGTGGAAAAACTGTTTTTT. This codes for CASRTGEVEKLFF.

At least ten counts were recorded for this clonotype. CDR3 nucleotides: TGTGCCAGCAGCAAACACATGAGCAATCAGCCCCAGCATTTT. Its protein product is CASSKHMSNQPQHF. V gene TRBV5-8 combines with J gene TRBJ1-5; D uncertain. V was pared by 4 bases and J by 1 base, with 9 bases between. The germline V gene has CDR1 SGHTS and CDR2 YDEGEE. CDR3 length: 14 amino acids.